One and the same sample provided the 16 T cell receptor beta chains below, sequenced in a study of blood T cells in healthy people across ages. Then a second PCR, running roughly 7 to 11 cycles, was carried out with a sample-barcoded 5' primer and a J-beta primer mix. TCRdb processed the 5' RACE reads anew with MiXCR; each CDR3 protein has one entry. The sample carries about 830,000 distinct CDR3 sequences, 58% recorded once. Sequencing was done on a sample of blood. The source of these receptors is a man aged 25-45 years in good health.

V gene TRBV9 combines with J gene TRBJ2-7; no firm D call. This CDR3 spans 13 amino acids. Germline V gene data show CDR1 as SGDLS and CDR2 as YYNGEE. Trimming stripped 0 bases from V and 6 bases from J, with 10 bases between. The CDR3 DNA reads as TGTGCCAGCAGCGTAGTCCCCGCCAGCGAGCAGTACTTC. It yields the protein CASSVVPASEQYF.

V gene TRBV19 combines with J gene TRBJ2-3; 7 positions match TRBD1. Germline V CDR1 and CDR2: LNHDA, SQIVND (reference sequence). Unmatched junction bases numbered 5, after V lost 3 bases and J lost 2 bases. This CDR3 has 15 residues. The CDR3: CASSIGTAFTDTQYF. Written as DNA, the CDR3 is TGTGCCAGTAGTATTGGGACAGCCTTCACAGATACGCAGTATTTT. Based on the CDR3 plus reference TRBV19 and TRBJ2-3, the full variable domain is DGGITQSPKYLFRKEGQNVTLSCEQNLNHDAMYWYRQDPGQGLRLIYYSQIVNDFQKGDIAEGYSVSREKKESFPLTVTSAQKNPTAFYLCASSIGTAFTDTQYFGPGTRLTVL.

The J gene is TRBJ1-5, the V gene TRBV10-3; D unresolved. Deletions cut 6 bases from V and 3 bases from J, with 9 bases between. Germline lookup yields CDR1 ENHRY and CDR2 SYGVKD. This CDR3 is 13 amino acids long. The CDR3 is CAISGQLNQPQHF. The CDR3, as DNA: TGTGCCATCAGCGGTCAACTCAATCAGCCCCAGCATTTT.

The V call is TRBV9, the J call TRBJ2-5; 7 bases match TRBD2. The V gene's germline CDR1 is SGDLS and CDR2 YYNGEE. After removal of 4 bases from V and 3 bases from J, the junction contained 9 bases not matched to a gene. This CDR3 contains 15 residues. The CDR3 region has the DNA TGTGCCAGCAGCCCTAGCCGGGGGGAGAAAGAGACCCAGTACTTC. Its protein product is CASSPSRGEKETQYF. Drawing the rest from reference TRBV9 and TRBJ2-5, the complete variable domain is DSGVTQTPKHLITATGQRVTLRCSPRSGDLSVYWYQQSLDQGLQFLIQYYNGEERAKGNILERFSAQQFPDLHSELNLSSLELGDSALYFCASSPSRGEKETQYFGPGTRLLVL.

The V gene is TRBV5-6, the J gene TRBJ2-7; 8 bases match TRBD1. Germline CDR1 and CDR2: SGHDT and YYEEEE. The length of the CDR3 is 15 residues. J lost 2 bases, V lost 4 bases, and 8 bases had no gene match. CDR3 nucleotide sequence: TGTGCCAGCAGCCGGGGACAGGAGCTCACCTACGAGCAGTACTTC. Translation: CASSRGQELTYEQYF.

There are a few counts of this clonotype. This chain joins TRBV6-5 and TRBJ1-4; 9 positions match TRBD1. The V gene end was trimmed by 2 bases and the J gene end by 10 bases; junction bases not matched to a gene: 8. This CDR3 is built from 15 residues. Germline assignment: CDR1 MNHEY and CDR2 SVGAGI. The CDR3 region is CASSYLSDRGGKLFF. The DNA for the CDR3 is TGTGCCAGCAGTTACCTTAGCGACAGGGGGGGAAAACTGTTTTTT.

Comments on this clonotype: The junction and the germline gene differ at one end; a read error may be behind it. V is TRBV19 and J is TRBJ2-3; TRBD2 agrees at 10 bases. The CDR3 spans 15 residues. Per the germline V gene, CDR1 is LNHDA and CDR2 is SQIVND (reference sequence). The CDR3: CASSQLAGVSDTQYF. DNA of the CDR3: TGCGCCAGTAGTCAGCTAGCGGGAGTGTCAGATACGCAGTATTTT.

The CDR3 loop reads CASSQDGTVVYEQYF. The DNA for the CDR3 is TGCGCCAGCAGCCAAGACGGGACAGTCGTTTACGAGCAGTACTTC. The chain has TRBV4-3 and TRBJ2-7; 7 bases fit TRBD1. The CDR3 has 15 residues. J was trimmed by 4 bases and V by 0 bases; bases with no gene match: 6. Germline V gene sequence: CDR1 LGHNA, CDR2 YSLEER.

The rearrangement links TRBV20-1 to TRBJ1-3; D gene ambiguous. Trimming cost V 8 bases and J 0 bases, with 11 bases left between them. CDR3 length: 13 residues. Looked up from germline, CDR1 is DFQATT and CDR2 is SNEGSKA (reference sequence). The CDR3 nucleotides are TGCAGTCCCTTACTGAACTCTGGAAACACCATATATTTT. It is translated as CSPLLNSGNTIYF.

The chain recombines TRBV4-2 with TRBJ2-7, with 7 bases matching TRBD2. V shed 0 bases, J shed 0 bases, and the junction held 2 bases outside the gene matches. Germline V gene lookup returns CDR1 LGHNA and CDR2 YNFKEQ. The CDR3 length is 15 residues. CDR3 sequence reads: CASSQEWDYSYEQYF. For the CDR3, the DNA is TGTGCCAGCAGCCAAGAGTGGGACTACTCCTACGAGCAGTACTTC.

The CDR3 here is CASSGRVDTQYF. In nucleotides, the CDR3 is TGTGCCAGCAGCGGACGAGTAGATACGCAGTATTTT. The rearrangement uses TRBV7-9 and TRBJ2-3; no firm D call. The CDR3 sequence is 12 residues long. CDR1 and CDR2 (germline): SEHNR, FQNEAQ (reference sequence). Between the trimmed V and J ends, which lost 5 bases and 5 bases, there was a span of 8 bases.

In regard to this clonotype: Possible read error: a much larger clone is one base away. V and J are TRBV3-1 and TRBJ2-7; a possible D gene is TRBD1 (5 bases). This CDR3 has 14 residues. Trimming pared 4 bases from V and 0 bases from J, leaving 10 bases between. Per the germline V gene, CDR1 is LGHDT and CDR2 is YNNKEL (reference sequence). In DNA, the CDR3 is TGTGCCAGCAGCCTGACAGAGAGCTCCTACGAGCAGTACTTC. This gives the protein CASSLTESSYEQYF.

CDR3 DNA: TGCGCCAGCAGCCAGAGATTGCGTAGCGGGAGTGTCGATGAGCAGTTCTTC. Translating it yields CASSQRLRSGSVDEQFF. The V call is TRBV4-3, the J call TRBJ2-1; 9 bases fit TRBD2. The CDR3 contains 17 residues. V shed 3 bases, J shed 8 bases, and the junction held 14 bases outside the gene matches. Germline V lookup: CDR1 LGHNA, CDR2 YSLEER.

The sample holds a few counts of this clonotype. The chain joins TRBV21-1 to TRBJ1-6; the DNA was not compared with TRBD1, the D call given in the table. TRBV21-1 is a recognized pseudogene. The CDR3 consists of 17 residues. The DNA for the CDR3 is TGTGCCAGCAGCCCCCAATACCCAGGACCCATTAATTCACCCCTCCACTTT. Translated: CASSPQYPGPINSPLHF.

The chain carries TRBV5-1 and TRBJ1-2; the match to TRBD1 covers 7 bases. The germline V gene has CDR1 SGHRS and CDR2 YFSETQ. Trimming removed 5 bases from V and 4 bases from J; junction bases left unmatched: 14. There are 16 residues in the CDR3. The CDR3 here is CASSPGGGLKPYGYTF. Written as DNA, the CDR3 is TGCGCCAGCAGTCCCGGAGGGGGCCTCAAGCCCTATGGCTACACCTTC.

This clonotype was seen only a few times. The genes are TRBV27 and TRBJ1-6; no clear D gene. From germline, CDR1 is MNHEY and CDR2 SMNVEV (reference sequence). The V gene lost 0 bases and the J gene lost 7 bases, with 7 bases spanning the gap. The CDR3 is 14 residues long. The CDR3 here is CASSLSMGNSPLHF. CDR3 bases: TGTGCCAGCAGTTTATCCATGGGAAATTCACCCCTCCACTTT.